What follows are 28 T cell receptor beta chains derived from one specimen sequenced in a study of T cell responses to AZD1222 COVID-19 vaccine. Libraries were prepared by immunoSEQ multiplex PCR; TCRdb keeps only in-frame clonotypes and omits some of them. The table has tens of thousands of clones, around 80% seen once. The sample in question was peripheral blood, obtained 28 days after the second AZD1222 dose. These receptors were collected from an adult who received the AZD1222 COVID-19 vaccine.

The chain recombines TRBV20-1 with TRBJ2-1, with D perhaps matching TRBD2 (6 bases). Trimming removed 3 bases from V and 5 bases from J, with 14 bases in between. The CDR3 contains 14 residues. Germline V gives CDR1 DFQATT, CDR2 SNEGSKA (reference sequence). The DNA for the CDR3 is TGCAGTGCTAGTTGGATGGAGGGGAACAATGAGCAGTTCTTC. Amino acid sequence: CSASWMEGNNEQFF.

This chain uses TRBV16 with TRBJ1-6; unclear D gene. Germline lookup yields CDR1 KGHSY and CDR2 FQNENV. The CDR3 has 14 residues. V gave up 4 bases and J gave up 6 bases, with 10 bases separating them. The CDR3 loop reads CASSPRDINSPLHF. The CDR3 nucleotides read TGTGCCAGCAGCCCGAGGGATATTAATTCACCCCTCCACTTT.

This chain uses TRBV28 with TRBJ2-7; no clear D. CDR3 size: 15 residues. Germline V gene lookup returns CDR1 MDHEN and CDR2 SYDVKM. V shed 3 bases and J shed 0 bases, with 12 bases lying between them. CDR3 nucleotides: TGTGCCAGCAGTTTCGGCGGCGCCAGCTCCTACGAGCAGTACTTC. This codes for CASSFGGASSYEQYF. Together with reference TRBV28 and TRBJ2-7, the CDR3 gives the full variable domain: DVKVTQSSRYLVKRTGEKVFLECVQDMDHENMFWYRQDPGLGLRLIYFSYDVKMKEKGDIPEGYSVSREKKERFSLILESASTNQTSMYLCASSFGGASSYEQYFGPGTRLTVT.

The chain is built from TRBV18 and TRBJ1-1; 7 positions match TRBD1. The V segment lost 4 bases and the J segment 0 bases; nucleotides outside the gene matches: 2. The germline V gene has CDR1 KGHSH and CDR2 LQKENI. CDR3 length equals 14 residues. CDR3 nucleotide sequence: TGTGCCAGCTCACTGCAGGGGGTGAACACTGAAGCTTTCTTT. This gives the protein CASSLQGVNTEAFF.

The rearrangement links TRBV28 to TRBJ1-1; D is undetermined. CDR1 is MDHEN and CDR2 is SYDVKM in the germline V gene. V was shortened by 6 bases and J by 5 bases, with 10 bases between the two germline ends. The CDR3 spans 12 residues. Written as DNA, the CDR3 is TGTGCCAGCAGCGGGGATCCGACTGAAGCTTTCTTT. It translates to CASSGDPTEAFF.

The V call is TRBV7-9, the J call TRBJ2-5, with TRBD2 as a possible D gene (5 bases). V was pared by 3 bases and J by 3 bases, with 8 bases between. The CDR3 consists of 13 residues. Germline values: CDR1 SEHNR, CDR2 FQNEAQ (reference sequence). The CDR3 here is CASSFRAEETQYF. Here the CDR3 DNA reads TGTGCCAGCAGCTTTAGAGCGGAAGAGACCCAGTACTTC.

The chain joins TRBV18 to TRBJ2-1, with D possibly matching TRBD1 (6 bases). Trimming cost V 6 bases and J 9 bases, with 15 bases left between them. In germline, CDR1 is KGHSH, CDR2 LQKENI. There are 13 residues in the CDR3. The CDR3 coding sequence is TGTGCCAGCTCGCAGATCCAGGGGTCTGAGCAGTTCTTC. This translates into CASSQIQGSEQFF. The variable domain in full, completed from reference TRBV18 and TRBJ2-1, reads NAGVMQNPRHLVRRRGQEARLRCSPMKGHSHVYWYRQLPEEGLKFMVYLQKENIIDESGMPKERFSAEFPKEGPSILRIQQVVRGDSAAYFCASSQIQGSEQFFGPGTRLTVL.

The sample holds a few counts of this clone. The V call is TRBV10-3, the J call TRBJ2-1; 12 positions match TRBD2. Germline V gives CDR1 ENHRY, CDR2 SYGVKD. The CDR3 has 16 residues. J lost 7 bases, V lost 4 bases, and 8 bases had no gene match. CDR3 nucleotides: TGTGCCATCAGTGTCGGGCTAGCGGGAGGGCAGAATGAGCAGTTCTTC. It is translated as CAISVGLAGGQNEQFF.

V and J are TRBV7-3 and TRBJ2-7; possibly TRBD1 for D (6 bases). The CDR3 totals 13 residues. The germline V and J ends were trimmed by 2 bases and 7 bases, with 12 bases remaining between them. Germline-derived CDR1 and CDR2 are SGHTA and FQGTGA. The CDR3 protein is CASSLELGAEQYF. The CDR3 DNA reads as TGTGCCAGCAGCTTAGAGTTGGGGGCAGAGCAGTACTTC. The variable domain in full, completed from reference TRBV7-3 and TRBJ2-7, reads GAGVSQTPSNKVTEKGKYVELRCDPISGHTALYWYRQSLGQGPEFLIYFQGTGAADDSGLPNDRFFAVRPEGSVSTLKIQRTERGDSAVYLCASSLELGAEQYFGPGTRLTVT.

The chain links TRBV7-9 to TRBJ2-5; D unresolved. Germline V CDR1 and CDR2: SEHNR, FQNEAQ (reference sequence). The CDR3 is 15 amino acids. Trimming pared 2 bases from V and 4 bases from J, leaving 14 bases between. CDR3 sequence reads: CASSLMIAGLETQYF. In DNA, the CDR3 is TGTGCCAGCAGCTTAATGATAGCAGGTCTAGAGACCCAGTACTTC.

The rearrangement links TRBV9 to TRBJ1-1; 9 bases match TRBD1. This CDR3 has 12 residues. CDR1 is SGDLS, CDR2 YYNGEE, per germline. V shed 3 bases, J shed 9 bases, and the junction held 3 bases outside the gene matches. CDR3 in amino acids: CASSDGTGQAFF. The CDR3 DNA reads TGTGCCAGCAGCGACGGGACAGGGCAAGCTTTCTTT.

The chain links TRBV28 to TRBJ2-5, with D perhaps assigned TRBD1 or TRBD2 (5 bases each). V was cut by 6 bases and J by 6 bases, with 20 bases left in between. CDR3 length: 15 residues. Germline values: CDR1 MDHEN, CDR2 SYDVKM. CDR3 loop: CASSEEAAGSKTQYF. CDR3 DNA sequence: TGTGCCAGCAGCGAGGAGGCGGCAGGGTCCAAGACCCAGTACTTC.

This chain connects TRBV28 to TRBJ1-1, with D unresolved. The germline gives CDR1 MDHEN, CDR2 SYDVKM. The CDR3 totals 14 residues. V was trimmed by 3 bases and J by 4 bases, leaving 12 bases between them. Here the CDR3 reads CASSLTSRVTEAFF. The CDR3 DNA sequence: TGTGCCAGCAGTTTGACTAGTAGGGTCACTGAAGCTTTCTTT. Together with reference TRBV28 and TRBJ1-1, the CDR3 gives the full variable domain: DVKVTQSSRYLVKRTGEKVFLECVQDMDHENMFWYRQDPGLGLRLIYFSYDVKMKEKGDIPEGYSVSREKKERFSLILESASTNQTSMYLCASSLTSRVTEAFFGQGTRLTVV.

This chain uses TRBV19 with TRBJ2-1; D is possibly TRBD2 (6 bases). This CDR3 comprises 12 residues. Germline V gene sequence: CDR1 LNHDA, CDR2 SQIVND (reference sequence). Trimming stripped 3 bases from V and 10 bases from J, with 10 bases between. The CDR3 here is CASSIGGSEQFF. The CDR3 DNA reads as TGTGCCAGTAGTATCGGGGGAAGCGAGCAGTTCTTC.

The chain couples TRBV5-1 to TRBJ2-3; D remains unclear. In germline, CDR1 is SGHRS, CDR2 YFSETQ. V lost 3 bases and J lost 2, with 16 bases in between. The CDR3 totals 16 residues. The CDR3 sequence is CASSSRIRADTDTQYF. CDR3 bases: TGCGCCAGCAGCTCTCGTATTCGGGCCGACACAGATACGCAGTATTTT. Looking up the rest from reference TRBV5-1 and TRBJ2-3 gives the full variable domain: KAGVTQTPRYLIKTRGQQVTLSCSPISGHRSVSWYQQTPGQGLQFLFEYFSETQRNKGNFPGRFSGRQFSNSRSEMNVSTLELGDSALYLCASSSRIRADTDTQYFGPGTRLTVL.

The chain is built from TRBV3-1 (or the pseudogene TRBV3-2) and TRBJ2-3, with 16 bases lining up with TRBD2. The length of the CDR3 is 19 residues. Germline V gene lookup returns CDR1 LGHDT and CDR2 YNNKEL (reference sequence). Trimming removed 4 bases from V and 4 bases from J; junction bases left unmatched: 11. This CDR3 reads CASSRRGTSGGARADTQYF. CDR3 coding DNA: TGTGCCAGCAGCCGCCGGGGGACTAGCGGGGGGGCAAGGGCAGATACGCAGTATTTT.

V usage is TRBV6-6 and J usage is TRBJ1-2; tentative D call: TRBD1 (6 bases). CDR1 is MNHNY and CDR2 is SVGAGI in the germline V gene (reference sequence). Trimming removed 4 bases from V and 2 bases from J, with 14 bases in between. This CDR3 has 15 amino acids. DNA of the CDR3: TGTGCCAGCAGTTTTCAGGGGAATCTCAACTATGGCTACACCTTC. Translating it yields CASSFQGNLNYGYTF.

V is TRBV28 and J is TRBJ1-6; D not certain. Germline CDR1 is MDHEN and CDR2 is SYDVKM. This CDR3 region has 15 residues. V lost 5 bases to trimming and J lost 5 bases, with 13 bases between them. DNA of the CDR3: TGTGCCAGCAGTAACTCCGACGGTAATAATTCACCCCTCCACTTT. Translation gives CASSNSDGNNSPLHF.

This rearrangement joins TRBV20-1 to TRBJ1-2; D is unresolved. V was pared by 3 bases and J by 0 bases, with 5 bases between. CDR1 and CDR2 from the germline V gene are DFQATT and SNEGSKA (reference sequence). The CDR3 runs to 12 residues. The CDR3 protein is CSASGANYGYTF. The CDR3 coding sequence is TGCAGTGCTAGTGGTGCTAACTATGGCTACACCTTC.

The gene calls are TRBV12-2 and TRBJ1-1; the D call TRBD1 from the table was never checked on the DNA. TRBV12-2 has pseudogene status. This CDR3 spans 17 amino acids. CDR3 in amino acids: CASRSRDRGGSGTEAFF. The CDR3 DNA is TGTGCAAGTCGTAGCCGGGACAGGGGAGGCAGTGGCACTGAAGCTTTCTTT.

The chain recombines TRBV2 with TRBJ1-3; TRBD1 matches at 8 bases. The CDR3 is 15 amino acids. Germline-derived CDR1 and CDR2 are SNHLY and FYNNEI. Trimming cost V 5 bases and J 2 bases; bases outside gene matches: 5. CDR3 residues: CASSQTGGTGNTIYF. CDR3 DNA: TGTGCCAGCAGTCAAACAGGGGGAACTGGAAACACCATATATTTT. The whole variable domain, filled in from reference TRBV2 and TRBJ1-3, reads EPEVTQTPSHQVTQMGQEVILRCVPISNHLYFYWYRQILGQKVEFLVSFYNNEISEKSEIFDDQFSVERPDGSNFTLKIRSTKLEDSAMYFCASSQTGGTGNTIYFGEGSWLTVV.

This clone has only a few counts. The rearrangement joins TRBV3-1 (or the pseudogene TRBV3-2) to TRBJ1-4, with D unresolved. V lost 4 bases and J lost 4, with 13 bases in between. Germline-derived CDR1 and CDR2 are LGHDT and YNNKEL (reference sequence). This CDR3 contains 15 residues. The CDR3 loop is CASSLRSRVNEKLFF. Here the CDR3 DNA reads TGTGCCAGCAGCCTCCGAAGTAGGGTTAATGAAAAACTGTTTTTT.

The chain has TRBV7-2 and TRBJ2-7; 9 bases are shared with TRBD1. CDR1 is SGHTA, CDR2 FQGNSA, per germline. Unmatched junction bases numbered 7, after V lost 4 bases and J lost 6 bases. This CDR3 contains 14 residues. Written as DNA, the CDR3 is TGTGCCAGCAGCTCAGCCACAGGGGGCATCGAGCAGTACTTC. Translated, it gives CASSSATGGIEQYF.

This clone was counted only a few times. The chain carries TRBV29-1 and TRBJ2-7; 8 bases fit TRBD1. The CDR3 spans 11 residues. Germline V gene sequence: CDR1 SQVTM, CDR2 ANQGSEA. Trimming removed 6 bases from V and 6 bases from J; junction bases left unmatched: 4. CDR3 sequence: CSVGTGTEQYF. In DNA form, the CDR3 reads TGCAGCGTCGGGACAGGAACCGAGCAGTACTTC.

The CDR3 sequence is CASSFLPQETQYF. The DNA for the CDR3 is TGCGCCAGCAGCTTCCTCCCCCAAGAGACCCAGTACTTC. This chain joins TRBV5-1 and TRBJ2-5; no clear D. CDR1 and CDR2 from the germline V gene are SGHRS and YFSETQ. The length of the CDR3 is 13 residues. Trimming stripped 2 bases from V and 1 base from J, with 6 bases between.

V and J are TRBV5-1 and TRBJ2-1; the D gene is possibly TRBD1 (6 bases). V was shortened by 4 bases and J by 4 bases, with 12 bases between the two germline ends. CDR1 is SGHRS, CDR2 YFSETQ, per germline. CDR3 length: 14 residues. The CDR3 spells CASSSDRTYNEQFF. The CDR3 bases are TGCGCCAGCAGCAGCGACAGGACTTACAATGAGCAGTTCTTC. The full variable domain, in which reference TRBV5-1 and TRBJ2-1 provide the parts outside the CDR3, is KAGVTQTPRYLIKTRGQQVTLSCSPISGHRSVSWYQQTPGQGLQFLFEYFSETQRNKGNFPGRFSGRQFSNSRSEMNVSTLELGDSALYLCASSSDRTYNEQFFGPGTRLTVL.

The V and J genes are TRBV19 and TRBJ1-2, with D possibly TRBD1 on 5 matching bases. Germline loops: CDR1 LNHDA, CDR2 SQIVND (reference sequence). Trimming took 9 bases from V and 5 from J, leaving 16 bases between them. The CDR3 length is 13 residues. CDR3 amino acids: CASTPAQVYGYTF. CDR3 sequence (DNA): TGTGCCAGCACTCCGGCACAGGTGTATGGCTACACCTTC.

The chain carries TRBV6-5 and TRBJ2-7; TRBD2 aligns across 9 bases. CDR1 MNHEY and CDR2 SVGAGI come from the germline V gene. The CDR3 is 14 residues long. The V gene end was trimmed by 11 bases and the J gene end by 1 base; junction bases not matched to a gene: 9. The CDR3 region is CASSRGLASYEQYF. The CDR3 coding sequence is TGTGCCTCCAGCCGGGGACTAGCATCCTACGAGCAGTACTTC.